This T cell receptor (beta chain) was documented in a study of shared clonotypes between healthy human individuals. Findings of the study overall: Shared across four donors were about 4.6% of the naive CD4 clonotypes.

Notes on this clone: No antigen is known for it.

Data came from immunoSEQ multiplex PCR; TCRdb stores just in-frame clones and leaves some out. In the table there are under 1,100,000 clones, approximately 70% of which are singletons. V was pared by 4 bases and J by 7 bases, with 16 bases between. This CDR3 spans 13 amino acids. Germline assignment: CDR1 SQVTM and CDR2 ANQGSEA. Input material: memory CD4+ T cells sorted from blood. Subset indicated: CD45RA-negative fraction. This receptor was identified in a man between 18 and 29 years old in good health. The genes are TRBV29-1 and TRBJ2-5; D is unresolved. The chain's CDR3 is CSVAPSALGTQYF. The CDR3 nucleotides read TGCAGCGTTGCCCCGTCTGCGCTAGGGACCCAGTACTTC.